This TCR beta chain was recovered during a study of cytomegalovirus exposure and HLA in healthy donors. General study findings and limits: A classifier reportedly called cytomegalovirus status with high sensitivity and specificity. In the 130 or so validation repertoires, about 94% of cluster scores exceeded 0, per a later analysis.

This table comes from immunoSEQ multiplex PCR, and its TCRdb copy is limited to in-frame clones, with some not included. This table holds approximately 150,000 clones, 85% to 90% found once. V trimming: 1 base; J trimming: 8 bases; junction bases outside the gene matches: 10. The CDR3 is 16 residues long. Germline V lookup: CDR1 LNHDA, CDR2 SQIVND (reference sequence). Remarks on this clone: Its antigen is not known.

The genes are TRBV19 and TRBJ2-4; 8 nucleotides match TRBD1. The sequence was collected from a woman aged 18-30 years in good health and CMV-seropositive. Sample: PBMCs. The CDR3 DNA follows: TGTGCCAGTAGTATAGGGAGCCGGACAGGGTTGGACATTCAGTACTTC. It encodes CASSIGSRTGLDIQYF.